The 30 T cell receptor beta chains given below trace back to one sample, sequenced in a study of cytomegalovirus exposure and HLA in healthy donors (dated by TCRdb to the late 2010s). The library came from the immunoSEQ multiplex PCR assay. In TCRdb, the immuneACCESS table is reduced to in-frame sequences with V and J assigned. These tables do not hold every clone; where another copy was compared, an unresolved V gene accounts for under half, and the others remain unexplained. This sample holds about 190,000 clones; about four fifths were observed only once. The ten largest clones represent roughly 7% of the sample. The sample was PBMCs. These receptors were obtained from a man aged 18-30 years in good health and CMV-seropositive.

The chain couples TRBV7-2 to TRBJ1-1, with 7 bases fitting TRBD1. The V and J ends lost 5 bases and 0 bases, in that order; junction bases with no gene match: 6. This CDR3 is built from 15 residues. Germline V lookup: CDR1 SGHTA, CDR2 FQGNSA. This CDR3 is CASSARTGVNTEAFF. CDR3 sequence (DNA): TGTGCCAGCAGCGCCCGAACAGGGGTGAACACTGAAGCTTTCTTT.

The CDR3 reads CASSLRLAGPGELFF. The CDR3 region has the DNA TGTGCCAGCAGTTTGAGACTAGCGGGACCCGGGGAGCTGTTTTTT. This chain joins TRBV28 and TRBJ2-2; 11 bases fit TRBD2. V lost 3 bases to trimming and J lost 6 bases; unmatched junction nucleotides: 3. This CDR3 is 15 amino acids long. Germline V gene sequence: CDR1 MDHEN, CDR2 SYDVKM.

The V and J genes are TRBV13 and TRBJ2-5; 10 bases map to TRBD2. The length of the CDR3 is 17 residues. Germline CDR1 is PRHDT and CDR2 is FYEKMQ (reference sequence). V dropped 4 bases and J dropped 5; count of bases not matched to a gene: 13. DNA of the CDR3: TGTGCCAGCAGCTCAAAAAACGAGCGGGAGGGCCTGGAGACCCAGTACTTC. It translates to CASSSKNEREGLETQYF.

J is TRBJ2-7 and V is TRBV6-5; 9 bases are a match to TRBD1. CDR3 size: 14 residues. Germline V gene sequence: CDR1 MNHEY, CDR2 SVGAGI. Trimming at V came to 1 base and at J to 9 bases, leaving 7 bases not matched to a gene. The CDR3 loop reads CASSYLQGARGQYF. The CDR3 coding sequence is TGTGCCAGCAGTTACTTACAGGGGGCACGAGGGCAGTACTTC.

The V call is TRBV9, the J call TRBJ2-7; tentatively, D is TRBD2 (6 bases). Looked up from germline, CDR1 is SGDLS and CDR2 is YYNGEE. CDR3 length: 14 residues. Trimming left V 4 bases short and J 3 bases short, with 14 bases between. For the CDR3, the DNA is TGTGCCAGCAGCCCATTGGGGGGAGGCTACGAGCAGTACTTC. As protein: CASSPLGGGYEQYF. The full variable domain, in which reference TRBV9 and TRBJ2-7 provide the parts outside the CDR3, is DSGVTQTPKHLITATGQRVTLRCSPRSGDLSVYWYQQSLDQGLQFLIQYYNGEERAKGNILERFSAQQFPDLHSELNLSSLELGDSALYFCASSPLGGGYEQYFGPGTRLTVT.

The chain joins TRBV10-2 to TRBJ1-5; 8 positions match TRBD1. The CDR3 has 15 residues. J gave up 7 bases and V 1 base, and 6 bases lay outside the gene matches. Germline CDR1 WSHSY, CDR2 SAAADI. The CDR3 coding sequence is TGCGCCAGCAGTGAGTGGACAGGGCAAGGGCAGCCCCAGCATTTT. Encoded protein: CASSEWTGQGQPQHF.

This chain uses TRBV27 with TRBJ2-1; perhaps TRBD2 as D (5 bases). In germline, CDR1 is MNHEY, CDR2 SMNVEV (reference sequence). The CDR3 covers 14 residues. V lost 7 bases to trimming and J lost 7 bases, with 17 bases between them. As DNA, the CDR3 is TGTGCCAGCATAGGGAGTCGCGTTTTGAATGAGCAGTTCTTC. Translating it yields CASIGSRVLNEQFF.

The chain joins TRBV13 to TRBJ2-3; 7 nucleotides agree with TRBD2. This CDR3 spans 15 amino acids. CDR1 PRHDT and CDR2 FYEKMQ come from the germline V gene (reference sequence). The ends lost 1 base at V and 3 bases at J; junction bases unmatched: 4. The CDR3 coding sequence is TGTGCCAGCAGCTTAGCTGGCGGGAGTACAGATACGCAGTATTTT. Protein product: CASSLAGGSTDTQYF.

The rearrangement uses TRBV2 and TRBJ1-3, with 7 bases identical to TRBD1. CDR1 is SNHLY, CDR2 FYNNEI, per germline. V shed 5 bases, J shed 0 bases, and the junction held 4 bases outside the gene matches. The CDR3 covers 15 residues. The CDR3 DNA follows: TGTGCCAGCAGTAACAGGGGCTCCTCTGGAAACACCATATATTTT. Its translation is CASSNRGSSGNTIYF.

This clone appeared a few times. The rearrangement joins TRBV7-2 to TRBJ2-7; D is possibly TRBD2 (5 bases). Looked up from germline, CDR1 is SGHTA and CDR2 is FQGNSA. CDR3 length: 13 amino acids. The V and J ends lost 0 bases and 7 bases respectively, with 10 bases between them. CDR3 residues: CASSLAGELEQYF. The DNA for the CDR3 is TGTGCCAGCAGCTTAGCGGGAGAATTAGAGCAGTACTTC.

The chain has TRBV6-1 and TRBJ1-2, with 7 bases lining up with TRBD1. V shed 6 bases and J 2 bases; nucleotides not matched to a gene: 6. CDR3 size: 14 residues. Germline CDR1 is MNHNS and CDR2 is SASEGT. CDR3 sequence: CASRGVGGNYGYTF. CDR3 sequence (DNA): TGTGCCAGCAGGGGGGTAGGGGGCAACTATGGCTACACCTTC.

This clone was seen more than once but under ten times. V and J are TRBV2 and TRBJ2-7; 10 bases are a match to TRBD1. CDR3 length: 15 residues. Germline values: CDR1 SNHLY, CDR2 FYNNEI. V was clipped by 7 bases and J by 0 bases; unmatched bases: 6. The CDR3 coding sequence is TGTGCCAGCACTTTAGACAGGGGGCCCTCCTACGAGCAGTACTTC. Amino acids: CASTLDRGPSYEQYF.

This chain joins TRBV6-1 and TRBJ1-4; TRBD1 matches at 11 bases. After removal of 5 bases from V and 12 bases from J, the junction contained 5 bases not matched to a gene. Germline CDR1 MNHNS, CDR2 SASEGT. The CDR3 consists of 13 residues. This CDR3 reads CASSRDRGRELFF. Here the CDR3 DNA reads TGTGCCAGCAGTCGGGACAGGGGGAGAGAACTGTTTTTT.

The chain has TRBV14 and TRBJ1-1, with D perhaps matching TRBD1 (6 bases). The germline V gene encodes CDR1 SGHDN and CDR2 FVKESK. V was cut by 6 bases and J by 5 bases, with 19 bases left in between. The CDR3 is made up of 15 amino acids. The CDR3 DNA is TGTGCCAGCAGTTTGTTAAGGGGGGGTTTGACTGAAGCTTTCTTT. Its translation is CASSLLRGGLTEAFF.

V usage is TRBV7-9 and J usage is TRBJ2-1, with a possible D match to TRBD2 (6 bases). Trimming cost V 6 bases and J 1 base, with 7 bases left between them. The CDR3 length is 13 residues. Germline V gene sequence: CDR1 SEHNR, CDR2 FQNEAQ (reference sequence). DNA of the CDR3: TGTGCCAGCAGAGGAGGGTCCTACAATGAGCAGTTCTTC. This gives the protein CASRGGSYNEQFF.

The chain recombines TRBV7-3 with TRBJ1-2; 10 nucleotides agree with TRBD1. V shed 6 bases and J 14 bases; nucleotides not matched to a gene: 9. Germline CDR1 reads SGHTA; CDR2 reads FQGTGA. CDR3 length equals 12 residues. CDR3 residues: CASSSRPGQGTF. In DNA form, the CDR3 reads TGTGCCAGCAGTTCTAGACCGGGACAGGGGACCTTC.

V and J are TRBV11-2 and TRBJ1-4; no clear D gene. The CDR3 is 17 residues long. V was cut by 4 bases and J by 0 bases, with 15 bases left in between. Germline lookup yields CDR1 SGHAT and CDR2 FQNNGV. CDR3 amino acids: CASSYLGHTATNEKLFF. The CDR3 DNA reads TGTGCCAGCAGCTATTTAGGCCACACAGCAACTAATGAAAAACTGTTTTTT.

This clone was seen just once. The rearrangement links TRBV7-6 to TRBJ2-1; perhaps TRBD2 as D (5 bases). CDR1 SGHVS and CDR2 FNYEAQ come from the germline V gene. V was trimmed by 5 bases and J by 6 bases, leaving 14 bases between them. This CDR3 has 14 residues. In nucleotides, the CDR3 is TGTGCCAGCAGCCCGACTACTCTCGGCAATGAGCAGTTCTTC. Its protein is CASSPTTLGNEQFF.

The rearrangement uses TRBV11-3 and TRBJ2-2; perhaps TRBD2 as D (5 bases). Trimming left V 8 bases short and J 5 bases short, with 9 bases between. This CDR3 contains 12 residues. Germline-derived CDR1 and CDR2 are SGHNT and YENEEA. The CDR3 sequence is CASSRGTGELFF. CDR3 nucleotide sequence: TGTGCCAGCTCCCGAGGGACCGGGGAGCTGTTTTTT.

V is TRBV7-9 and J is TRBJ2-7, with D possibly matching TRBD2 (6 bases). The CDR3 is made up of 16 amino acids. The V end lost 3 bases, the J end lost 1 base, and 16 bases lay between the germline ends. Germline V gene sequence: CDR1 SEHNR, CDR2 FQNEAQ (reference sequence). The CDR3 sequence is CASSFLKASVSYEQYF. CDR3 nucleotides: TGTGCCAGCAGCTTCCTCAAAGCTAGCGTGTCCTACGAGCAGTACTTC.

V gene TRBV27 combines with J gene TRBJ1-4; no definite D call. Germline CDR1 MNHEY, CDR2 SMNVEV (reference sequence). CDR3 length: 15 residues. V lost 3 bases and J lost 0, with 8 bases in between. The DNA for the CDR3 is TGTGCCAGCAGTTTGTCCATAGCAACTAATGAAAAACTGTTTTTT. Its protein product is CASSLSIATNEKLFF.

This clone has more than one count but fewer than ten. The CDR3 bases are TGTGCCAGCAGTTTATCTAGCGGATTGGGCGAGCAGTACTTC. This encodes CASSLSSGLGEQYF. This chain joins TRBV27 and TRBJ2-7, with a weak D call TRBD2 (6 bases). In germline, CDR1 is MNHEY, CDR2 SMNVEV (reference sequence). Between the trimmed V and J ends, which lost 0 bases and 6 bases, there was a span of 12 bases. The CDR3 is 14 amino acids.

This chain uses TRBV5-1 with TRBJ1-2; TRBD1 aligns across 7 bases. CDR3 length: 14 residues. Germline CDR1 reads SGHRS; CDR2 reads YFSETQ. Losses at the gene ends were 3 bases for V and 3 bases for J; bases not matched to a gene: 5. CDR3 loop: CASSSTGTDYGYTF. CDR3 DNA sequence: TGCGCCAGCAGCTCAACCGGGACAGACTATGGCTACACCTTC.

The CDR3 nucleotides read TGCGCCAGCAGCCATCGCATAAAGGACACTTCCTACGAGCAGTACTTC. Its translation is CASSHRIKDTSYEQYF. This chain connects TRBV4-1 to TRBJ2-7; possible D gene TRBD1, 5 bases. Germline CDR1 is MGHRA and CDR2 is YSYEKL. V lost 3 bases and J lost 1, with 16 bases in between. The CDR3 contains 16 residues.

The chain is built from TRBV19 and TRBJ2-7, with a tentative D call TRBD1 (6 bases). V was clipped by 4 bases and J by 5 bases, with 18 bases between them. Germline assignment: CDR1 LNHDA and CDR2 SQIVND (reference sequence). The CDR3 is 15 residues long. The CDR3: CASSTRQGYSHEQYF. The CDR3 DNA reads TGTGCCAGTAGTACGAGGCAGGGGTATTCCCACGAGCAGTACTTC.

The chain links TRBV6-6 to TRBJ2-3; tentative D call: TRBD1 (5 bases). The CDR3 totals 13 residues. The V end was cut by 8 bases, the J end by 3 bases, with 12 bases between. Germline V gene sequence: CDR1 MNHNY, CDR2 SVGAGI (reference sequence). CDR3 sequence reads: CASSLRTTDTQYF. In nucleotides, the CDR3 is TGTGCCAGCTCTCTGAGGACAACAGATACGCAGTATTTT.

The chain has TRBV10-3 and TRBJ2-7; weak D call: TRBD2 (6 bases). Germline lookup yields CDR1 ENHRY and CDR2 SYGVKD. V was clipped by 2 bases and J by 4 bases, with 6 bases between them. This CDR3 is 12 amino acids long. As DNA, the CDR3 is TGTGCCATCAGTGAGGGGGGGTACGAGCAGTACTTC. This sequence encodes CAISEGGYEQYF.

The J gene is TRBJ2-7, the V gene TRBV11-2, with TRBD2 matching 11 bases. The germline CDR1 and CDR2 sequences are SGHAT and FQNNGV. V was pared by 7 bases and J by 0 bases, with 8 bases of the junction left unmatched. This CDR3 region has 16 residues. The CDR3 is CASTSGLAGISYEQYF. CDR3 coding DNA: TGTGCCAGCACCTCAGGACTAGCGGGCATCTCCTACGAGCAGTACTTC.

This chain uses TRBV4-2 with TRBJ1-1, with D possibly TRBD1 on 6 matching bases. Trimming left V 2 bases short and J 2 bases short, with 24 bases between. The CDR3 extends over 19 amino acids. CDR1 and CDR2 from the germline V gene are LGHNA and YNFKEQ. The CDR3 loop reads CASSQQSFGQTNFNTEAFF. As DNA, the CDR3 is TGTGCCAGCAGCCAACAGTCGTTCGGACAGACTAATTTTAACACTGAAGCTTTCTTT.

The chain recombines TRBV18 with TRBJ2-2, with 8 positions matching TRBD1. Per germline, CDR1 KGHSH and CDR2 LQKENI. The CDR3 is 17 amino acids. The junction had 8 bases not matched to a gene; V was cut back by 3 bases and J by 2 bases. CDR3 sequence: CASSPSTGTGNTGELFF. The DNA of the CDR3 is TGTGCCAGCTCACCGAGTACCGGGACAGGCAACACCGGGGAGCTGTTTTTT.